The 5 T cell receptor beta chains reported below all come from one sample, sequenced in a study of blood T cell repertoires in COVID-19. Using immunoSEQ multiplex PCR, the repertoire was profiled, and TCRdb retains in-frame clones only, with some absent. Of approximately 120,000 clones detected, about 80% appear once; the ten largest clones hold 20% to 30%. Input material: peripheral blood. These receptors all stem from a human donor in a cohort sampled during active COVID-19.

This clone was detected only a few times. The CDR3 is CSAYRGETQYF. In DNA, the CDR3 is TGCAGCGCCTACAGGGGGGAGACCCAGTACTTC. The V and J genes are TRBV29-1 and TRBJ2-5, with 8 bases lining up with TRBD1. V dropped 7 bases and J dropped 5; count of bases not matched to a gene: 3. The CDR3 loop spans 11 amino acids. Germline-derived CDR1 and CDR2 are SQVTM and ANQGSEA.

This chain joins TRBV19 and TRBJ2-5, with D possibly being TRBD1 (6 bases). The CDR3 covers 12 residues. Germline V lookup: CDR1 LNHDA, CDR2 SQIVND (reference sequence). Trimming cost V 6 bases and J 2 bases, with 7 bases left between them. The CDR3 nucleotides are TGTGCCAGTAGCACAGGGCAAGAGACCCAGTACTTC. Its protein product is CASSTGQETQYF.

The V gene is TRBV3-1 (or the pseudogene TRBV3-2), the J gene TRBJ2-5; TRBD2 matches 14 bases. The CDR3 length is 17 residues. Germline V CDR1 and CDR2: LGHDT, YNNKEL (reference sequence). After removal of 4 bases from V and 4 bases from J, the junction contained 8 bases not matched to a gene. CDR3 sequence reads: CASSPRRTSGGTETQYF. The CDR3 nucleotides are TGTGCCAGCAGCCCCCGTCGGACTAGCGGGGGGACAGAGACCCAGTACTTC.

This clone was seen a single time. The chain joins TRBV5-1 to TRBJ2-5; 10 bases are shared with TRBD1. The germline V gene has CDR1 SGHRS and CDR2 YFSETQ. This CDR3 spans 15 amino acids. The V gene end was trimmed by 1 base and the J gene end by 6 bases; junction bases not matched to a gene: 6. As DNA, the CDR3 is TGCGCCAGCAGCTTGTCAGGACAGGGGGTAAAGACCCAGTACTTC. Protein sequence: CASSLSGQGVKTQYF.

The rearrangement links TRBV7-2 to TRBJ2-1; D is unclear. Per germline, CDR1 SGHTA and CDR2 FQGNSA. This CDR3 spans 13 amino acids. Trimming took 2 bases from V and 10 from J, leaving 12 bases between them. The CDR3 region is CASSLYQLKEQFF. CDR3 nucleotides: TGTGCCAGCAGCTTATATCAGTTGAAGGAGCAGTTCTTC.